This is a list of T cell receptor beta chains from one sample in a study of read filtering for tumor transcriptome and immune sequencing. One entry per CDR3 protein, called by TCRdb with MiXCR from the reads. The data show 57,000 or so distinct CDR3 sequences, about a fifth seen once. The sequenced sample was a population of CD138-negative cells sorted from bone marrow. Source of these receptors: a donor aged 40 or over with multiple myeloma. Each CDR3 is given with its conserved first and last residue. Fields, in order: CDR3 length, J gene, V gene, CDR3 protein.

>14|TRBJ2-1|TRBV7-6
CASRPRGLYNEQFF
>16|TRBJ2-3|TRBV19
CASSIGGGYGVDTQYF
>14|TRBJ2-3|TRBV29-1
CSVTGQGGADTQYF
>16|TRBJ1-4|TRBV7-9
CASSLIAAPDKEKLFF
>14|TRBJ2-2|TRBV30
CAWSVRGRTGELFF
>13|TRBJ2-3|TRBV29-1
CSHRQGSTDTQYF
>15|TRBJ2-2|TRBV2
CASSEAEGADGELFF
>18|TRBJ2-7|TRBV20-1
CSARGLPISGRQTYEQYF
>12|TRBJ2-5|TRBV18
CASSPQRETQYF
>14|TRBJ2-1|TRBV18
CASSLSGFYNEQFF
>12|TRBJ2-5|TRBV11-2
CASSPHEGTQYF
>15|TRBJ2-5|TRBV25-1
CASSLAGSFRETQYF
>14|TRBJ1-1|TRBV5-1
CASSSRAGNTEAFF
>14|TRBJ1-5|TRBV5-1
CASSPDRAQGPQHF
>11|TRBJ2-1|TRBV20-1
CSAGGGGFGFF
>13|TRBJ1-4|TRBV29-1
CSGHPGDPEKLFF
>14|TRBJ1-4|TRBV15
CATSPVSGVEKLFF
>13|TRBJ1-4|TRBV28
CASSLVHNEKLFF
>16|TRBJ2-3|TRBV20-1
CSATPIAGGATDTQYF
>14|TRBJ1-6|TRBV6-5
CASSPDRISSPLHF
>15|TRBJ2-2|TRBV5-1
CASSLRTGAGGELFF
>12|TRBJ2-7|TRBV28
CASTGSEYEQYF
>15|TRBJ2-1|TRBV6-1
CASRKQGSSYNEQFF
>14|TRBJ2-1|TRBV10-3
CATKALASYNEQFF
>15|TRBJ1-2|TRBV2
CASRARQGAQNGYTF
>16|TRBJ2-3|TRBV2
CASSRGLAGQTDTQYF
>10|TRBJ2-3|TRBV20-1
CSPATDTQYF
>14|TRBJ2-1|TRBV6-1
CASSAATVRNGQFF
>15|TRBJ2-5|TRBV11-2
CASSRTSGRLETQYF
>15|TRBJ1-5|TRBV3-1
CASSQDRVSNQPQHF
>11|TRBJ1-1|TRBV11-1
CASSRETEAFF
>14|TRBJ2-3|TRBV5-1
CASGPGSHEDTQYF
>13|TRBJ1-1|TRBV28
CASSLPAEPEAFF
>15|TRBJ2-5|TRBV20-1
CSARMINSRGETQYF
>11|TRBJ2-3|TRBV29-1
CSAALADTQYF
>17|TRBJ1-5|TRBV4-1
CATSQDRYVRKGEPQHF
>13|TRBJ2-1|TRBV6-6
CASRPNTGTEQFF